One sample yielded the 26 T cell receptor beta chains listed below, sequenced in a study of blood T cell repertoires in COVID-19. Sequencing was performed with immunoSEQ multiplex PCR; in TCRdb, only in-frame clones are kept and a portion is missing. The sample consists of about 220,000 clones, approximately 77% of them appearing once. Input material: peripheral blood. These receptors originate from a woman older than 75 with acute or convalescent COVID-19.

V gene TRBV5-1 combines with J gene TRBJ2-6; 10 nucleotides line up with TRBD1. Trimming cost V 2 bases and J 0 bases; bases outside gene matches: 2. The CDR3 loop spans 17 amino acids. Per the germline V gene, CDR1 is SGHRS and CDR2 is YFSETQ. The CDR3 DNA reads TGCGCCAGCAGCTTAGGGACAGGGGCCTCTGGGGCCAACGTCCTGACTTTC. Translating it yields CASSLGTGASGANVLTF.

The chain carries TRBV11-2 and TRBJ1-2; TRBD1 matches 12 bases. The junction had 6 bases not matched to a gene; V was cut back by 6 bases and J by 4 bases. From germline, CDR1 is SGHAT and CDR2 FQNNGV. The CDR3 is 15 residues long. The CDR3 DNA reads TGTGCCAGCAGTCGCGCGGGACAGGGGGCCTATGGCTACACCTTC. The encoded protein is CASSRAGQGAYGYTF.

DNA for the CDR3: TGTGCCAGCAGCTTATTCCAGGGTTTGACTGAAGCTTTCTTT. Translating gives CASSLFQGLTEAFF. The chain recombines TRBV7-2 with TRBJ1-1; D is possibly TRBD1 (5 bases). Deletions cut 2 bases from V and 5 bases from J, with 12 bases between. This CDR3 contains 14 residues. Germline-derived CDR1 and CDR2 are SGHTA and FQGNSA.

The chain is built from TRBV7-8 and TRBJ2-3; TRBD1 matches at 9 bases. Germline-derived CDR1 and CDR2 are SGHVS and FQNEAQ. Trimming cost V 5 bases and J 5 bases; bases outside gene matches: 8. The CDR3 has 15 amino acids. CDR3 nucleotides: TGTGCCAGCAGCGTGGACAGGGGAATAGAAGATACGCAGTATTTT. Its protein product is CASSVDRGIEDTQYF.

The genes are TRBV11-1 and TRBJ2-1; perhaps TRBD1 as D (6 bases). The CDR3 length is 13 residues. Trimming stripped 5 bases from V and 5 bases from J, with 10 bases between. Germline CDR1 reads SGHAT; CDR2 reads FQDESV (reference sequence). The CDR3 DNA sequence: TGTGCCAGCAGCCAGGACAGAAACAATGAGCAGTTCTTC. Translating it yields CASSQDRNNEQFF.

The rearrangement joins TRBV9 to TRBJ1-2; TRBD1 matches at 10 bases. V gave up 4 bases and J gave up 3 bases; unmatched junction bases: 6. This CDR3 contains 15 residues. Germline lookup yields CDR1 SGDLS and CDR2 YYNGEE. The CDR3 spells CASSLGQGNHYGYTF. The CDR3 DNA reads TGTGCCAGCAGCTTGGGACAGGGGAATCACTATGGCTACACCTTC.

The J gene is TRBJ1-1, the V gene TRBV6-5; the D gene is possibly TRBD1 (6 bases). V was clipped by 8 bases and J by 3 bases, with 13 bases between them. The germline V gene has CDR1 MNHEY and CDR2 SVGAGI. The CDR3 totals 13 residues. The CDR3 coding sequence is TGTGCCAGCGGCGCCAGGGGCGACACTGAAGCTTTCTTT. This sequence encodes CASGARGDTEAFF.

CDR3: CASSHFGERTEAFF. CDR3 coding DNA: TGTGCCAGCAGCCATTTCGGGGAAAGAACTGAAGCTTTCTTT. The V and J genes are TRBV3-1 (or the pseudogene TRBV3-2) and TRBJ1-1; D is unclear. V lost 3 bases and J 5 bases, leaving 13 bases between the germline ends. The CDR3 consists of 14 residues. Germline CDR1 and CDR2: LGHDT and YNNKEL (reference sequence).

This chain connects TRBV20-1 to TRBJ2-1; TRBD2 agrees at 7 bases. The CDR3 covers 14 residues. Germline assignment: CDR1 DFQATT and CDR2 SNEGSKA (reference sequence). Unmatched junction bases numbered 2, after V lost 3 bases and J lost 0 bases. The CDR3 here is CSASLAVSYNEQFF. The CDR3 DNA reads TGCAGTGCTAGTCTAGCGGTCTCCTACAATGAGCAGTTCTTC.

The chain has TRBV19 and TRBJ1-2, with TRBD1 matching 8 bases. V lost 5 bases, J lost 2 bases, and 4 bases stayed unmatched. The CDR3 length is 14 residues. The V gene's germline CDR1 is LNHDA and CDR2 SQIVND (reference sequence). The CDR3 DNA sequence: TGTGCCAGTAGTGTAGGGACAGGAAACTATGGCTACACCTTC. This sequence encodes CASSVGTGNYGYTF. Variable domain in full (rest from reference TRBV19 and TRBJ1-2): DGGITQSPKYLFRKEGQNVTLSCEQNLNHDAMYWYRQDPGQGLRLIYYSQIVNDFQKGDIAEGYSVSREKKESFPLTVTSAQKNPTAFYLCASSVGTGNYGYTFGSGTRLTVV.

This chain links TRBV2 with TRBJ1-5; D is perhaps TRBD1 (5 bases). V lost 5 bases and J lost 7, with 18 bases in between. Germline V gene data show CDR1 as SNHLY and CDR2 as FYNNEI. This CDR3 spans 15 amino acids. The CDR3 sequence is CASSPVGGSEQPQHF. Written as DNA, the CDR3 is TGTGCCAGCAGTCCCGTCGGGGGATCGGAACAGCCCCAGCATTTT.

The gene calls are TRBV6-4 and TRBJ2-7; the D is unclear. CDR3 length: 11 amino acids. V gave up 6 bases and J gave up 2 bases, with 5 bases separating them. Germline loops: CDR1 MRHNA, CDR2 SNTAGT. The CDR3 region has the DNA TGTGCCAGCAGCACTCCCTACGAGCAGTACTTC. It encodes CASSTPYEQYF.

This sequence joins TRBV7-2 and TRBJ2-7, with 10 nucleotides matching TRBD2. Looked up from germline, CDR1 is SGHTA and CDR2 is FQGNSA. CDR3 length equals 15 residues. The V segment lost 5 bases and the J segment 0 bases; nucleotides outside the gene matches: 4. CDR3: CASSPSGGYSYEQYF. The CDR3 nucleotides read TGTGCCAGCAGCCCTAGCGGGGGATACTCCTACGAGCAGTACTTC.

The genes are TRBV7-2 and TRBJ1-2, with TRBD1 identical over 10 bases. The CDR3 runs to 13 residues. Looked up from germline, CDR1 is SGHTA and CDR2 is FQGNSA. V was clipped by 5 bases and J by 8 bases; unmatched bases: 5. The CDR3, as DNA: TGTGCCAGCAGCCGGGACAGGGGACGCGGCTACACCTTC. It translates to CASSRDRGRGYTF.

The CDR3 bases are TGTGCCAGCAGACTGGCAACGACAGACTACTATGGCTACACCTTC. Amino acid sequence: CASRLATTDYYGYTF. The rearrangement joins TRBV6-5 to TRBJ1-2, with D possibly being TRBD1 (5 bases). CDR3 length: 15 amino acids. V lost 6 bases and J 3 bases, leaving 17 bases between the germline ends. CDR1 is MNHEY, CDR2 SVGAGI, per germline.

The rearrangement joins TRBV9 to TRBJ2-5; 8 bases match TRBD2. From germline, CDR1 is SGDLS and CDR2 YYNGEE. V lost 0 bases to trimming and J lost 5 bases; unmatched junction nucleotides: 12. CDR3 length: 17 residues. CDR3 bases: TGTGCCAGCAGCGTAGCCGGATGGGCGGGGGGCGCGGAGACCCAGTACTTC. Translation gives CASSVAGWAGGAETQYF.

The CDR3, as DNA: TGTGCCAGCACCGAGGAGACAGGCAATCAGCCCCAGCATTTT. It codes for CASTEETGNQPQHF. V gene TRBV2 combines with J gene TRBJ1-5, with a weak D call TRBD1 (5 bases). The CDR3 has 14 residues. Germline lookup yields CDR1 SNHLY and CDR2 FYNNEI. Deletions cut 7 bases from V and 2 bases from J, with 12 bases between.

Points on this clone: Other DNA sequences from this sample encode an identical CDR3 as well. The V and J genes are TRBV5-1 and TRBJ1-5; D might be TRBD1 (5 bases). Trimming left V 0 bases short and J 2 bases short, with 6 bases between. Germline V gene sequence: CDR1 SGHRS, CDR2 YFSETQ. The CDR3 totals 14 residues. The CDR3 nucleotides read TGCGCCAGCAGCTTGGAGGGGCGCAATCAGCCCCAGCATTTT. Protein product: CASSLEGRNQPQHF.

The gene calls are TRBV7-3 and TRBJ2-2; 8 bases fit TRBD2. Germline-derived CDR1 and CDR2 are SGHTA and FQGTGA. The V gene end was trimmed by 2 bases and the J gene end by 5 bases; junction bases not matched to a gene: 7. CDR3 length: 16 amino acids. The CDR3 loop is CASSLEAGGLTGELFF. The CDR3 DNA follows: TGTGCCAGCAGCTTAGAGGCGGGGGGCCTAACCGGGGAGCTGTTTTTT.

This chain links TRBV7-3 with TRBJ2-3; D is perhaps TRBD1 (5 bases). Trimming left V 2 bases short and J 3 bases short, with 9 bases between. Germline V lookup: CDR1 SGHTA, CDR2 FQGTGA. The CDR3 is 14 amino acids. The CDR3 DNA is TGTGCCAGCAGCTTAGACAGAACTACAGATACGCAGTATTTT. Encoded protein: CASSLDRTTDTQYF.

The chain's CDR3 is CASSETGRWAGVTDTQYF. The CDR3 region has the DNA TGTGCCAGCAGTGAGACCGGTCGGTGGGCGGGGGTCACAGATACGCAGTATTTT. The chain joins TRBV25-1 to TRBJ2-3, with 7 bases matching TRBD2. V dropped 3 bases and J dropped 2; count of bases not matched to a gene: 14. The CDR3 is made up of 18 amino acids. The germline V gene encodes CDR1 MGHDK and CDR2 SYGVNS.

The rearrangement joins TRBV5-4 to TRBJ1-5, with 10 bases fitting TRBD1. Germline CDR1 reads SGHNT; CDR2 reads YYREEE (reference sequence). V lost 4 bases, J lost 6 bases, and 7 bases stayed unmatched. The CDR3 covers 15 residues. In DNA, the CDR3 is TGTGCCAGCAGCATCGGGACAGGGGAAGGTCAGCCCCAGCATTTT. This sequence encodes CASSIGTGEGQPQHF. The full variable domain, rest sourced from reference TRBV5-4 and TRBJ1-5, is ETGVTQSPTHLIKTRGQQVTLRCSSQSGHNTVSWYQQALGQGPQFIFQYYREEENGRGNFPPRFSGLQFPNYSSELNVNALELDDSALYLCASSIGTGEGQPQHFGDGTRLSIL.

V and J are TRBV9 and TRBJ2-1; D unclear. CDR1 and CDR2 from the germline V gene are SGDLS and YYNGEE. This CDR3 has 12 amino acids. Trimming shortened V by 3 bases and J by 9 bases, and 10 bases separated the two germline ends. CDR3 bases: TGTGCCAGCAGCGGCCTATATTTTGAGCAGTTCTTC. Translation gives CASSGLYFEQFF.

CDR3 in DNA: TGCGCCAGCAGCCAAGAAAGGTCAATGCGGGCCCCCAGGACTGAAGCTTTCTTT. Protein product: CASSQERSMRAPRTEAFF. The chain is built from TRBV4-1 and TRBJ1-1; D is unclear. The CDR3 spans 18 residues. Trimming removed 0 bases at V and 5 bases at J, with 22 bases between. Germline CDR1 and CDR2: MGHRA and YSYEKL.

CDR3 nucleotide sequence: TGTGCCAGCAGCATAGGGACAGTCCAAGAGACCCAGTACTTC. Protein sequence: CASSIGTVQETQYF. The gene calls are TRBV11-2 and TRBJ2-5; 7 bases map to TRBD1. The V and J ends lost 5 bases and 1 base, in that order; junction bases with no gene match: 4. CDR1 is SGHAT and CDR2 is FQNNGV in the germline V gene. This CDR3 is 14 amino acids long.

A single count supports this clone. J is TRBJ2-7 and V is TRBV18; 9 bases map to TRBD1. J lost 7 bases, V lost 3 bases, and 10 bases had no gene match. The CDR3 consists of 15 residues. Germline V gives CDR1 KGHSH, CDR2 LQKENI. The CDR3 here is CASSPETGTGREQYF. In DNA, the CDR3 is TGTGCCAGCTCACCGGAGACCGGGACAGGGCGGGAGCAGTACTTC.